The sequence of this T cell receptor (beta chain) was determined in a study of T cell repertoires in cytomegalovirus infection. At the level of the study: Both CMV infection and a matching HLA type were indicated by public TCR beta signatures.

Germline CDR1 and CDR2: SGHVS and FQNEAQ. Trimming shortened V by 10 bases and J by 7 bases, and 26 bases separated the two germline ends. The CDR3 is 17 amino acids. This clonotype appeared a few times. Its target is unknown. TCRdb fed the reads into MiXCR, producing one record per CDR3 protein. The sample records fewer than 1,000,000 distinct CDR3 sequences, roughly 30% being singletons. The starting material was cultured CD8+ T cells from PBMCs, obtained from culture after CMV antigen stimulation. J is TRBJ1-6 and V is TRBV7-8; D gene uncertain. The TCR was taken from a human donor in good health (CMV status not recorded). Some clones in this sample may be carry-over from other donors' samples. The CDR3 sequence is CATRLTRASTQNSPLHF. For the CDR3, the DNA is TGTGCCACCAGGTTGACCCGGGCCTCCACACAAAATTCACCCCTCCACTTT.